This T cell receptor (beta chain) was sequenced in a study of blood T cell repertoires in COVID-19. Study details: T cells, B-cell-depleted T cells, or PBMCs supplied cDNA or gDNA.

The ends lost 2 bases at V and 2 bases at J; junction bases unmatched: 5. CDR3 size: 16 residues. Germline V gene lookup returns CDR1 SGHRS and CDR2 YFSETQ. Clones were sequenced by immunoSEQ multiplex PCR, and TCRdb holds only the in-frame ones, with some missing. The sample includes 57,000 or so clones, about 75% of them seen just once. The V gene is TRBV5-1, the J gene TRBJ2-3; 10 nucleotides line up with TRBD2. The sample consisted of peripheral blood. This receptor was obtained from a man over 45 with active or convalescent COVID-19. The DNA for the CDR3 is TGCGCCAGCAGCTTTTCGACTAGCGGGTTCACAGATACGCAGTATTTT. Its protein product is CASSFSTSGFTDTQYF.